A few counts support the clone carrying this TCR beta chain. Its matching antigen is unknown. The PCR employed 60 Vbeta primers together with 13 Jbeta primers. Sequencing used immunoSEQ multiplex PCR; TCRdb keeps in-frame clones, though not all of them. The table shows 95,000 to 130,000 clones, with about 76% occurring only once. The CDR3 contains 15 residues. Germline CDR1 and CDR2: SGDLS and YYNGEE. V trimming: 9 bases; J trimming: 6 bases; junction bases outside the gene matches: 15. The data were taken from a study of cytomegalovirus exposure and HLA in healthy donors. Whole-study results and caveats: Across donors, presence/absence analyses took sequencing depth to be roughly uniform. TCR sequences were mostly rare, though some public TCRs occurred in many donors.

The material sequenced was PBMCs. This receptor was obtained from a woman aged 25 to 39 in good health and CMV-seronegative. J is TRBJ2-1 and V is TRBV9; 7 bases are shared with TRBD2. CDR3 protein: CATLPLGGGPNEQFF. The CDR3 DNA follows: TGTGCCACCCTCCCCCTCGGGGGAGGGCCCAATGAGCAGTTCTTC.